One sample yielded the 5 T cell receptor beta chains listed below, sequenced in a study of blood T cell repertoires in COVID-19. Libraries were prepared by immunoSEQ multiplex PCR; TCRdb keeps only in-frame clonotypes and omits some of them. The sample includes 310,000 or so clones, 70% to 90% of them seen just once. The specimen was peripheral blood. The receptors shown here come from a woman aged 50 to 60 with active or convalescent COVID-19.

The chain is built from TRBV11-1 and TRBJ2-2, with 9 bases fitting TRBD1. V lost 0 bases and J lost 6; bases outside the gene matches: 5. Germline V gene lookup returns CDR1 SGHAT and CDR2 FQDESV (reference sequence). This CDR3 contains 16 residues. CDR3 sequence: CASSLAPGQGPGELFF. The DNA of the CDR3 is TGTGCCAGCAGCTTAGCGCCGGGACAGGGTCCCGGGGAGCTGTTTTTT.

The chain combines TRBV10-3 with TRBJ1-2; 7 bases agree with TRBD1. The trim removed 2 bases at V and 8 bases at J, leaving 8 bases unmatched. CDR1 is ENHRY and CDR2 is SYGVKD in the germline V gene. The CDR3 spans 14 residues. In DNA, the CDR3 is TGTGCCATCAGTGAGCACAGGGGCGAAAGGGGCTACACCTTC. Its translation is CAISEHRGERGYTF.

The table lists this clone with a count of one. The chain uses TRBV6-2 or TRBV6-3 and TRBJ2-7; tentative D call: TRBD1 (6 bases). This CDR3 has 13 amino acids. CDR1 and CDR2 from the germline V gene are MNHEY and SVGEGT. The ends were cut back, 2 bases at V and 2 bases at J, with 7 bases in the middle. CDR3 amino acids: CASSYGQPYEQYF. CDR3 nucleotide sequence: TGTGCCAGCAGTTACGGACAGCCCTACGAGCAGTACTTC.

As to this clone: Sequence at one end of the junction differs from germline and may be a read error. This sequence joins TRBV13 and TRBJ1-2, with 10 bases fitting TRBD1. CDR3 length: 15 residues. Germline V gene sequence: CDR1 PRHDT, CDR2 FYEKMQ (reference sequence). The DNA of the CDR3 is TGTGCCAGCAGCCTAGGGACAGGGGACGACTATGGCTACACCTTC. Translation: CASSLGTGDDYGYTF.

This clone has only one observation. The gene calls are TRBV11-2 and TRBJ2-7, with TRBD1 matching 8 bases. CDR1 is SGHAT and CDR2 is FQNNGV in the germline V gene. The CDR3 is made up of 14 amino acids. V shed 1 base and J 2 bases; nucleotides not matched to a gene: 1. CDR3 amino acids: CASSLAQGAYEQYF. CDR3 coding DNA: TGTGCCAGCAGCTTAGCACAGGGGGCCTACGAGCAGTACTTC.